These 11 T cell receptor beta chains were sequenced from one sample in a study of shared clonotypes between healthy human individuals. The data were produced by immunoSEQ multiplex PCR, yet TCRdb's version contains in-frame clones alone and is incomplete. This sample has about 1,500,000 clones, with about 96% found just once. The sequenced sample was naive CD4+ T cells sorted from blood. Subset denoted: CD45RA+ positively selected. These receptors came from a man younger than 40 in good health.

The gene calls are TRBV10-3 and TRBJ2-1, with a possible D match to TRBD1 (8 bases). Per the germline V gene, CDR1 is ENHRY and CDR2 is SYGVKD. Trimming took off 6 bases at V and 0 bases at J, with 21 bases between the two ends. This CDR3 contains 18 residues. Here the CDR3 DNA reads TGTGCCATCAGCATGAAAACAGGGGGGGCCAGCTCCTACAATGAGCAGTTCTTC. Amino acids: CAISMKTGGASSYNEQFF.

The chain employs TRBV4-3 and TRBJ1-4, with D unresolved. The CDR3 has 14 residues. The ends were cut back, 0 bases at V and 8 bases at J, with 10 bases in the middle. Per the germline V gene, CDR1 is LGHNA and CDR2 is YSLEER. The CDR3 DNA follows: TGCGCCAGCAGCCAAGATCTCGGAAGGGAAAAACTGTTTTTT. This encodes CASSQDLGREKLFF.

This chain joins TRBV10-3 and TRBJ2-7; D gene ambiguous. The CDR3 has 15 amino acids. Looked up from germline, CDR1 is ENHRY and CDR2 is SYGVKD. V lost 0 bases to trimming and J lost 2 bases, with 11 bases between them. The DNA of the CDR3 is TGTGCCATCAGTGAGTCCGGGTTATTTCCCTACGAGCAGTACTTC. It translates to CAISESGLFPYEQYF.

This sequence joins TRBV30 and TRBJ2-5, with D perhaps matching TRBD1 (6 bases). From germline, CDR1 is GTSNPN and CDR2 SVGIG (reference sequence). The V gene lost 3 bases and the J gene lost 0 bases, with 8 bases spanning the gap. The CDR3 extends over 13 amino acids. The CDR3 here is CAWSGQYQETQYF. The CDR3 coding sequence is TGTGCCTGGAGCGGACAGTACCAAGAGACCCAGTACTTC. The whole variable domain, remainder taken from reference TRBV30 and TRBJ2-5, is SQTIHQWPATLVQPVGSPLSLECTVEGTSNPNLYWYRQAAGRGLQLLFYSVGIGQISSEVPQNLSASRPQDRQFILSSKKLLLSDSGFYLCAWSGQYQETQYFGPGTRLLVL.

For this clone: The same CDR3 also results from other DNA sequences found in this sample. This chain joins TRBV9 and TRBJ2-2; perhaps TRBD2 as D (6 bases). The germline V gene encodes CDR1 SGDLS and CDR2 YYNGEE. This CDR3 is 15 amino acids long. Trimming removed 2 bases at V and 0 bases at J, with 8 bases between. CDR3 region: CASSVSGTNTGELFF. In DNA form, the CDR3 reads TGTGCCAGCAGCGTTAGCGGAACGAACACCGGGGAGCTGTTTTTT.

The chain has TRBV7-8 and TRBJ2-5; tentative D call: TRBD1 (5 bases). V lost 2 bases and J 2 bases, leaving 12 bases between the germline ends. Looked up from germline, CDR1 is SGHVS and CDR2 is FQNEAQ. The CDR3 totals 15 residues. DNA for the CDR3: TGTGCCAGCAGCTTACGTACAGGAGATCAAGAGACCCAGTACTTC. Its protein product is CASSLRTGDQETQYF.

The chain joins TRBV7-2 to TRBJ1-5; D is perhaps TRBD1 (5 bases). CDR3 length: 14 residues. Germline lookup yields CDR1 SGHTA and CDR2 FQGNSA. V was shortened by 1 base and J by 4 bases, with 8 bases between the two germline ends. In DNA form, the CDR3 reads TGTGCCAGCAGCTTAGGACAGACTAATCAGCCCCAGCATTTT. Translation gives CASSLGQTNQPQHF.

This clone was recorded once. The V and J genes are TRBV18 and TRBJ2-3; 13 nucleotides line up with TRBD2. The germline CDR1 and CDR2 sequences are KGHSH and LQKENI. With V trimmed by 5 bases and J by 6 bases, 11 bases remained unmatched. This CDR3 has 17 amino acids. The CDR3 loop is CASSRTSGSYWTDTQYF. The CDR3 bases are TGTGCCAGCTCAAGGACTAGCGGGAGTTACTGGACGGATACGCAGTATTTT.

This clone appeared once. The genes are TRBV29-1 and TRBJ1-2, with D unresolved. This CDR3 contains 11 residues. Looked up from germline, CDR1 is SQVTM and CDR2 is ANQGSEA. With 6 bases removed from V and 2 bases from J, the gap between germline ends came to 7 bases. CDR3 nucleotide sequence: TGCAGCGTGGCCCGGAACTATGGCTACACCTTC. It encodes CSVARNYGYTF.

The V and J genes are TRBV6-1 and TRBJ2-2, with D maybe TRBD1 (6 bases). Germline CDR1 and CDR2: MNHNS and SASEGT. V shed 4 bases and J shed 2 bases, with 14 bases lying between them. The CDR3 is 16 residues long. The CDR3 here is CASSGTGTPNTGELFF. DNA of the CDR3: TGTGCCAGCAGTGGTACCGGGACACCTAACACCGGGGAGCTGTTTTTT.

The CDR3 DNA is TGTGCCAGCAGTTACGCACAGAGAACAACTGAAGCTTTCTTT. Protein product: CASSYAQRTTEAFF. The rearrangement uses TRBV6-5 and TRBJ1-1; D is unresolved. V dropped 2 bases and J dropped 5 bases, with 12 bases sitting between them. Germline CDR1 reads MNHEY; CDR2 reads SVGAGI. The CDR3 is made up of 14 amino acids.